Listed here are 10 T cell receptor beta chains from one sample, sequenced in a study of shared clonotypes between healthy human individuals. The protocol was immunoSEQ multiplex PCR, while the TCRdb copy is restricted to in-frame clones and leaves out a portion. The table has some 2.1 million clones, roughly 94% seen once. What was sequenced was naive CD4+ T cells sorted from blood. This sample's subset: CD45RA+ positively selected. The receptor source for this set is a man between 18 and 29 years old in good health.

The count of this clone is one. The sample has other DNA sequences that encode this CDR3 too. The chain joins TRBV7-2 to TRBJ1-3; D gene ambiguous. V was clipped by 0 bases and J by 0 bases, with 3 bases between them. CDR3 length: 14 amino acids. In germline, CDR1 is SGHTA, CDR2 FQGNSA. For the CDR3, the DNA is TGTGCCAGCAGCTTAGCCGGCTCTGGAAACACCATATATTTT. It codes for CASSLAGSGNTIYF.

The CDR3 sequence is CASRGGGKGAFF. The CDR3 coding sequence is TGTGCCAGCAGGGGCGGGGGAAAGGGAGCTTTCTTT. This chain links TRBV27 with TRBJ1-1, with D maybe TRBD1 (5 bases). This CDR3 contains 12 residues. Germline V gene sequence: CDR1 MNHEY, CDR2 SMNVEV (reference sequence). Trimming removed 6 bases from V and 10 bases from J, with 15 bases in between.

The chain has TRBV6-6 and TRBJ1-1; tentatively, D is TRBD1 (5 bases). Germline assignment: CDR1 MNHNY and CDR2 SVGAGI (reference sequence). V lost 0 bases and J 6 bases, leaving 14 bases between the germline ends. The CDR3 spans 15 residues. Written as DNA, the CDR3 is TGTGCCAGCAGTTACTCGACGCCAGGGTCCGCTGAAGCTTTCTTT. Amino acid sequence: CASSYSTPGSAEAFF.

The V gene is TRBV10-3, the J gene TRBJ1-1; TRBD1 matches 9 bases. This CDR3 has 16 residues. Germline V gene lookup returns CDR1 ENHRY and CDR2 SYGVKD. V lost 6 bases to trimming and J lost 6 bases; unmatched junction nucleotides: 14. CDR3 residues: CAISGSGTGWDAEAFF. The CDR3 coding sequence is TGTGCCATCAGCGGGTCCGGGACAGGGTGGGACGCTGAAGCTTTCTTT.

CDR3 coding DNA: TGTGCCAGCAGGAGGGCAGGAACCAAAGCTAACTATGGCTACACCTTC. Encoded protein: CASRRAGTKANYGYTF. The V and J genes are TRBV27 and TRBJ1-2, with D unclear. The germline V and J ends were trimmed by 6 bases and 0 bases, with 17 bases remaining between them. The CDR3 has 16 residues. CDR1 is MNHEY, CDR2 SMNVEV, per germline (reference sequence).

This clone was detected once. The gene calls are TRBV18 and TRBJ2-2, with D maybe TRBD2 (6 bases). The V gene's germline CDR1 is KGHSH and CDR2 LQKENI. Trimming took 3 bases from V and 3 from J, leaving 11 bases between them. The CDR3 is 15 residues long. Here the CDR3 reads CASSPRSGYTGELFF. CDR3 bases: TGTGCCAGCTCACCCCGGAGCGGGTACACCGGGGAGCTGTTTTTT.

V usage is TRBV27 and J usage is TRBJ1-2; TRBD1 matches 10 bases. This CDR3 has 16 residues. The junction had 6 bases not matched to a gene; V was cut back by 4 bases and J by 1 base. Germline V lookup: CDR1 MNHEY, CDR2 SMNVEV (reference sequence). CDR3 sequence (DNA): TGTGCCAGCAGTTCCTCCGGGACAGGGGTTAACTATGGCTACACCTTC. Protein sequence: CASSSSGTGVNYGYTF.

This clone showed up just once. This sequence joins TRBV5-8 and TRBJ2-7; the D gene is possibly TRBD1 (6 bases). Germline V CDR1 and CDR2: SGHTS, YDEGEE. V lost 3 bases, J lost 0 bases, and 13 bases lay in between. This CDR3 spans 15 amino acids. The CDR3 bases are TGTGCCAGCAGCTCGCGACAGGCTGGCTCCTACGAGCAGTACTTC. As protein: CASSSRQAGSYEQYF.

The gene calls are TRBV11-2 and TRBJ1-5; D is unclear. Trimming took 4 bases from V and 0 from J, leaving 7 bases between them. Germline lookup yields CDR1 SGHAT and CDR2 FQNNGV. The CDR3 consists of 14 residues. CDR3 amino acids: CASSYGYSNQPQHF. The CDR3 DNA is TGTGCCAGCAGCTACGGTTATAGCAATCAGCCCCAGCATTTT.

The genes are TRBV2 and TRBJ2-2; 14 nucleotides agree with TRBD2. This CDR3 region has 18 residues. V shed 6 bases and J 5 bases; nucleotides not matched to a gene: 11. Germline V gene data show CDR1 as SNHLY and CDR2 as FYNNEI. CDR3 in DNA: TGTGCCAGCAGAGAGGGGACTAGCGGGAGTAGGTTAACCGGGGAGCTGTTTTTT. It yields the protein CASREGTSGSRLTGELFF.